This T cell receptor (beta chain) was recovered during a study of blood T cells in healthy people across ages (dated by TCRdb to between 2014 and 2017). Broadly, across the study: In model experiments, roughly one uniquely barcoded TCR beta cDNA molecule per two T cells was captured by template switching. Age-related changes in TCR beta repertoire diversity were measured in the study by deep sequencing normalized with unique cDNA molecular identifiers. Donors were grouped into four age groups: young (average approximately 15 years), middle-aged (39), aged (approximately 67) and long-lived (approximately 78). To avoid experimental bias, donors of different ages were randomly spread across the sequencing lanes. For two donors (one aged 18 to 30 and one aged 80 or older), the study analyzed two additional independent replicas of 1 million unique cDNA reads from the same blood draw. The research as a whole found: Observed TCR beta diversity correlated strongly with the percentage of naive T cells measured by flow cytometry. Donor CMV infection status was unknown, potentially confounding age-related changes in expanded clonotypes. As age increased, observed TCR beta diversity per million T cells dropped in a roughly linear way, and a significant reduction was already evident by age 40. Compared with the aged group, more naive CD4+ T cells, fewer expanded clones and increased TCR diversity were shown by the long-lived group, suggesting age selection. Estimates of total diversity based on one million sequenced T cells were regarded as lower bounds and as underestimates. Bulk unsorted PBMC profiling prevented conclusive comparison of naive and antigen-experienced compartments.

CDR1 and CDR2 are read off the germline V gene as MNHNS and SASEGT. Germline trimming amounts to 3 bases on V and 3 bases on J, with 2 as the count of junction bases outside the gene matches. Measured from the cysteine to the phenylalanine, the CDR3 is 14 residues long. The retained sequence is limited to the CDR3, 42 bases, with the frame set at the first base. The donors were some 39 Caucasian individuals from Russia, aged roughly 6 to 95 years, who were systemically healthy. Each donor gave 8 to 10 milliliters of peripheral blood, drawn into EDTA-treated Vacutainer tubes. Ficoll-Paque density-gradient centrifugation was used to isolate PBMCs, with at least 6.5 million per sample. Trizol reagent was used to extract total RNA from PBMCs, with at least 6 micrograms per sample. Naive CD45RAhigh/CD27high T cell percentages were measured by flow cytometry on a PBMC aliquot from every donor. This clonotype occurred a few times. Its antigen remains undetermined. The record has no base qualities; no much larger clone is one base away.

Receptor amplification or capture employed 5' RACE. TCRdb lists the instrument as Illumina HiSeq 2500. A second PCR of roughly 7 to 11 cycles was performed with a sample-barcoded 5' primer and a J-beta primer mix. A unique molecular identifier was introduced onto each TCR beta cDNA molecule by a template-switch 5' adaptor carrying 12 random nucleotides. Each sample yielded at least 2.5 million CDR3-containing paired-end reads. First-strand cDNA was synthesized from all RNA with the Mint cDNA synthesis kit, primed by a TRBC-specific oligonucleotide. After uracil-DNA glycosylase treatment, a first 18-cycle PCR used universal primers M1SS and BC2_uni_R on all cDNA. The study's processing was this. Each sample was normalized by randomly selecting 1 million high-quality reads, each carrying a distinct molecular identifier. Instead of being binned into consensus sequences, reads that shared molecular identifiers were thrown out. CDR3 identification, clonotype clustering and error correction used MiTCR with a Q25 quality threshold and the strictest error-elimination algorithm. A nonparametric unseen species model with Euler transformation was used to estimate lower-bound total TCR beta diversity. The public reads were reprocessed in TCRdb via fastp at Q25 and MiXCR, keeping in-frame beta chains. Rows with one shared CDR3 protein collapse into an entry with the most common genes and DNA. The V and J calls were determined by TCRdb, not by the authors. The sample yields around 1.5 million distinct CDR3 sequences; 42% were counted once. Roughly 7.9% of the sample goes to the ten largest clones.

The TCR sequence derives from a woman aged 18-29 years in good health. The sample consisted of blood. The V and J segments used are TRBV6-1 and TRBJ1-5, with 7 junctional bases fitting TRBD1. The DNA sequence is given as TGTGCCAGCAGTGAGACAGGGATCAATCAGCCCCAGCATTTT. Its translation is CASSETGINQPQHF.